The clone carrying this T cell receptor (beta chain) came up many times. Its antigen is as yet unknown. This sample is part of a study of spatial heterogeneity in lung cancer. Regarding the study as a whole: At resection, ubiquitous expanded tumor TCRs appeared in blood more than at follow-up.

The V and J ends lost 6 bases and 4 bases, in that order; junction bases with no gene match: 12. Germline V gives CDR1 MNHEY, CDR2 SVGEGT. The CDR3 contains 16 residues. Specified time point: sample taken at primary tumor resection. Samples were obtained from about 72 donors, all untreated early-stage non-small cell lung cancer patients. Unsorted whole RNA samples from tumor, nontumor lung or frozen PBMC were sequenced. A distinct unique molecular identifier was carried by each TCR cDNA molecule. Each CDR3 protein is one row after TCRdb ran MiXCR on the 5' RACE reads. Altogether tens of thousands of distinct CDR3 sequences are present, around 7.2% being singletons, with the ten largest covering under 30%.

The sequenced sample was PBMCs, obtained at surgery. The receptor's source is a male donor with early-stage non-small cell lung cancer. The chain joins TRBV6-2 or TRBV6-3 to TRBJ2-1, with 7 bases aligning to TRBD2. This chain's CDR3 is CASRPLGSGFYNEQFF. Written as DNA, the CDR3 is TGTGCCAGCAGACCCCTAGGTAGCGGGTTTTACAATGAGCAGTTCTTC.